These T cell receptor beta chains were read from a single sample in a study of molecular identifiers for immune sequencing clone quantification. TCRdb reprocessed the PCR reads via MiXCR and lists one record per CDR3 protein. The sample holds some 580,000 distinct CDR3 sequences; around 25% are singletons and the top ten take about 0.84%. What was sequenced was naive CD8+ T cells from blood, with Jurkat cell RNA spiked in. The receptors come from a human donor in good health. Some libraries in this study had Jurkat cell RNA spiked in. The CDR3 runs from the conserved cysteine through the conserved F or W. The order of the fields is J gene, V gene, clone size, D gene, CDR3 protein, CDR3 DNA. D genes are given only for firm matches. Some rows have no size entry. The others give once, few or many, or a class for an expanded clone.

j_gene: TRBJ2-3; v_gene: TRBV10-3; abundance: many; d_gene: NA; CDR3aa: CAISSFTGSTDTQYF; CDR3nt: TGTGCCATCAGCTCGTTCACAGGGAGCACAGATACGCAGTATTTT
j_gene: TRBJ2-7; v_gene: TRBV7-9; abundance: NA; d_gene: TRBD1; CDR3aa: CASSFRDRASYEQYF; CDR3nt: TGTGCCAGCAGCTTCCGGGACAGGGCCTCGTACGAGCAGTACTTC
j_gene: TRBJ2-7; v_gene: TRBV20-1; abundance: many; d_gene: NA; CDR3aa: CSARRGWDEQYF; CDR3nt: TGCAGTGCTAGGAGGGGTTGGGACGAGCAGTACTTC
j_gene: TRBJ2-5; v_gene: TRBV10-3; abundance: many; d_gene: TRBD1; CDR3aa: CAISESSGQLQETQYF; CDR3nt: TGTGCCATCAGTGAATCTTCGGGACAGCTCCAAGAGACCCAGTACTTC
j_gene: TRBJ2-7; v_gene: TRBV2; abundance: NA; d_gene: TRBD2; CDR3aa: CASRLAASYEQYF; CDR3nt: TGTGCCAGCAGACTAGCGGCCTCCTACGAGCAGTACTTC
j_gene: TRBJ2-3; v_gene: TRBV7-6; abundance: few; d_gene: NA; CDR3aa: CASSLELETDTQYF; CDR3nt: TGTGCCAGCAGCTTAGAACTAGAAACAGATACGCAGTATTTT
j_gene: TRBJ2-3; v_gene: TRBV2; abundance: many; d_gene: TRBD2; CDR3aa: CASWRTSGSTDTQYF; CDR3nt: TGTGCCAGCTGGAGGACTAGCGGGAGCACAGATACGCAGTATTTT
j_gene: TRBJ1-5; v_gene: TRBV27; abundance: many; d_gene: NA; CDR3aa: CASRSGIQPQHF; CDR3nt: TGTGCCAGCAGGAGTGGAATCCAGCCCCAGCATTTT
j_gene: TRBJ2-7; v_gene: TRBV19; abundance: NA; d_gene: NA; CDR3aa: CASSIGATGEQYF; CDR3nt: TGTGCCAGTAGTATTGGGGCTACTGGCGAGCAGTACTTC
j_gene: TRBJ1-1; v_gene: TRBV3-1; abundance: NA; d_gene: TRBD1; CDR3aa: CASSQELGGSSSNTEAFF; CDR3nt: TGTGCCAGCAGCCAAGAGTTAGGGGGCAGCTCCTCAAACACTGAAGCTTTCTTT
j_gene: TRBJ1-5; v_gene: TRBV20-1; abundance: NA; d_gene: NA; CDR3aa: CSAKEGQPLSNQPQHF; CDR3nt: TGCAGTGCAAAAGAGGGGCAGCCCCTTAGCAATCAGCCCCAGCATTTT
j_gene: TRBJ2-1; v_gene: TRBV24-1; abundance: NA; d_gene: NA; CDR3aa: CATSDQVATGNEQFF; CDR3nt: TGTGCCACCAGTGACCAAGTTGCTACGGGCAATGAGCAGTTCTTC
j_gene: TRBJ2-7; v_gene: TRBV7-6; abundance: few; d_gene: NA; CDR3aa: CASSSRSGGAGEQYF; CDR3nt: TGTGCCAGCAGCTCCCGAAGTGGGGGGGCGGGGGAGCAGTACTTC
j_gene: TRBJ1-1; v_gene: TRBV27; abundance: few; d_gene: NA; CDR3aa: CASSLSTGSSEAFF; CDR3nt: TGTGCCAGCAGTTTATCCACAGGGAGTAGTGAAGCTTTCTTT
j_gene: TRBJ1-1; v_gene: TRBV2; abundance: many; d_gene: NA; CDR3aa: CASNPENTEAFF; CDR3nt: TGTGCCAGCAATCCAGAGAACACTGAAGCTTTCTTT
j_gene: TRBJ1-1; v_gene: TRBV2; abundance: many; d_gene: NA; CDR3aa: CASSEGWQGDTEAFF; CDR3nt: TGTGCCAGCAGTGAAGGTTGGCAGGGTGACACTGAAGCTTTCTTT
j_gene: TRBJ1-4; v_gene: TRBV4-3; abundance: NA; d_gene: TRBD1; CDR3aa: CASRPGTGEKLFF; CDR3nt: TGCGCCAGCAGGCCCGGGACAGGTGAAAAACTGTTTTTT
j_gene: TRBJ2-2; v_gene: TRBV27; abundance: once; d_gene: NA; CDR3aa: CASSLMTVGGNTGELFF; CDR3nt: TGTGCCAGCAGTCTTATGACAGTCGGCGGGAACACCGGGGAGCTGTTTTTT
j_gene: TRBJ2-3; v_gene: TRBV4-3; abundance: many; d_gene: NA; CDR3aa: CASSQELAREIPDTQYF; CDR3nt: TGCGCCAGCAGCCAAGAACTCGCCCGAGAGATCCCAGATACGCAGTATTTT
j_gene: TRBJ2-5; v_gene: TRBV14; abundance: NA; d_gene: TRBD2; CDR3aa: CASSQVTSVRQETQYF; CDR3nt: TGTGCCAGCAGCCAAGTGACTAGCGTACGACAAGAGACCCAGTACTTC
j_gene: TRBJ2-1; v_gene: TRBV4-1; abundance: few; d_gene: TRBD2; CDR3aa: CASSYLSGRADEQFF; CDR3nt: TGCGCCAGCAGCTACCTTAGCGGGAGGGCTGATGAGCAGTTCTTC
j_gene: TRBJ2-7; v_gene: TRBV5-6; abundance: many; d_gene: NA; CDR3aa: CASSLGGGALEQYF; CDR3nt: TGTGCCAGCAGCTTAGGCGGAGGGGCTCTCGAGCAGTACTTC
j_gene: TRBJ2-1; v_gene: TRBV5-1; abundance: many; d_gene: NA; CDR3aa: CASSLGTHNNEQFF; CDR3nt: TGCGCCAGCAGCTTGGGGACACACAACAATGAGCAGTTCTTC
j_gene: TRBJ2-3; v_gene: TRBV10-3; abundance: few; d_gene: NA; CDR3aa: CAISDPVGHHTDTQYF; CDR3nt: TGTGCCATCAGTGATCCGGTCGGACACCACACAGATACGCAGTATTTT
j_gene: TRBJ1-5; v_gene: TRBV7-9; abundance: many; d_gene: NA; CDR3aa: CASSLVVGQPQHF; CDR3nt: TGTGCCAGCAGCTTAGTGGTTGGTCAGCCCCAGCATTTT
j_gene: TRBJ1-3; v_gene: TRBV20-1; abundance: NA; d_gene: NA; CDR3aa: CSSRTVTGNTIYF; CDR3nt: TGCAGTTCTAGAACAGTTACTGGAAACACCATATATTTT
j_gene: TRBJ2-7; v_gene: TRBV19; abundance: many; d_gene: NA; CDR3aa: CASSITGTDYEQYF; CDR3nt: TGTGCCAGTAGTATCACCGGGACGGATTACGAGCAGTACTTC
j_gene: TRBJ1-1; v_gene: TRBV19; abundance: once; d_gene: NA; CDR3aa: CASGIVYYANTEAFF; CDR3nt: TGTGCCAGTGGTATAGTATATTACGCGAACACTGAAGCTTTCTTT
j_gene: TRBJ2-5; v_gene: TRBV13; abundance: many; d_gene: NA; CDR3aa: CASSFPASQETQYF; CDR3nt: TGTGCCAGCAGCTTTCCGGCCAGCCAAGAGACCCAGTACTTC
j_gene: TRBJ2-3; v_gene: TRBV19; abundance: few; d_gene: NA; CDR3aa: CASSIEGPDTQYF; CDR3nt: TGTGCCAGTAGTATCGAAGGGCCAGATACGCAGTATTTT
j_gene: TRBJ2-3; v_gene: TRBV19; abundance: once; d_gene: TRBD2; CDR3aa: CASSIIGGGLAGTDTQYF; CDR3nt: TGTGCCAGTAGTATCATAGGCGGGGGACTAGCGGGCACAGATACGCAGTATTTT
j_gene: TRBJ2-2; v_gene: TRBV6-5; abundance: NA; d_gene: TRBD2; CDR3aa: CASSYSDVRGGSTGELFF; CDR3nt: TGTGCCAGCAGTTACTCGGACGTTAGGGGCGGGAGCACCGGGGAGCTGTTTTTT
j_gene: TRBJ2-5; v_gene: TRBV7-9; abundance: many; d_gene: NA; CDR3aa: CASIERLGEETQYF; CDR3nt: TGTGCCAGCATCGAGCGCTTGGGCGAAGAGACCCAGTACTTC
j_gene: TRBJ1-5; v_gene: TRBV2; abundance: few; d_gene: NA; CDR3aa: CASNQGPDSNQPQHF; CDR3nt: TGTGCCAGCAACCAGGGGCCCGATAGCAATCAGCCCCAGCATTTT
j_gene: TRBJ2-2; v_gene: TRBV4-1; abundance: few; d_gene: NA; CDR3aa: CASSQDEGYAGELFF; CDR3nt: TGCGCCAGCAGCCAAGATGAGGGGTACGCCGGGGAGCTGTTTTTT
j_gene: TRBJ2-7; v_gene: TRBV6-2/TRBV6-3; abundance: few; d_gene: TRBD2; CDR3aa: CASSYPRLASYEQYF; CDR3nt: TGTGCCAGCAGTTACCCCCGACTAGCCTCCTACGAGCAGTACTTC
j_gene: TRBJ2-1; v_gene: TRBV4-3; abundance: NA; d_gene: NA; CDR3aa: CASSQDLDPRGQFF; CDR3nt: TGCGCCAGCAGCCAAGATTTGGACCCCCGGGGGCAGTTCTTC
j_gene: TRBJ2-3; v_gene: TRBV7-9; abundance: many; d_gene: NA; CDR3aa: CASSSPQSTDTQYF; CDR3nt: TGTGCCAGCAGCTCACCACAGAGCACAGATACGCAGTATTTT
j_gene: TRBJ2-7; v_gene: TRBV4-1; abundance: NA; d_gene: NA; CDR3aa: CASSQGGTPLYEQYF; CDR3nt: TGCGCCAGCAGCCAAGGCGGGACCCCTCTCTACGAGCAGTACTTC
j_gene: TRBJ1-5; v_gene: TRBV19; abundance: NA; d_gene: NA; CDR3aa: CASNIGGQPQHF; CDR3nt: TGTGCCAGTAATATAGGCGGTCAGCCCCAGCATTTT
j_gene: TRBJ1-2; v_gene: TRBV3-1; abundance: NA; d_gene: NA; CDR3aa: CASSQDLLGYYGYTF; CDR3nt: TGTGCCAGCAGCCAAGATCTGTTGGGATACTATGGCTACACCTTC
j_gene: TRBJ2-2; v_gene: TRBV5-1; abundance: few; d_gene: NA; CDR3aa: CASSLGAGSPELFF; CDR3nt: TGCGCCAGCAGCTTGGGAGCGGGCTCCCCGGAGCTGTTTTTT
j_gene: TRBJ1-2; v_gene: TRBV6-5; abundance: NA; d_gene: NA; CDR3aa: CASSLHSNYGYTF; CDR3nt: TGTGCCAGCAGTTTACATTCTAACTATGGCTACACCTTC
j_gene: TRBJ1-2; v_gene: TRBV4-1; abundance: many; d_gene: NA; CDR3aa: CASSQATGYGYTF; CDR3nt: TGCGCCAGCAGCCAGGCGACCGGCTATGGCTACACCTTC
j_gene: TRBJ2-7; v_gene: TRBV7-9; abundance: many; d_gene: NA; CDR3aa: CASSPFADYEQYF; CDR3nt: TGTGCCAGCAGCCCGTTCGCCGACTACGAGCAGTACTTC
j_gene: TRBJ1-1; v_gene: TRBV7-9; abundance: many; d_gene: NA; CDR3aa: CASFPTEAFF; CDR3nt: TGTGCCAGCTTTCCCACTGAAGCTTTCTTT
j_gene: TRBJ2-7; v_gene: TRBV27; abundance: few; d_gene: NA; CDR3aa: CASKEGTKGQYF; CDR3nt: TGTGCCAGCAAGGAGGGCACGAAAGGGCAGTACTTC
j_gene: TRBJ1-5; v_gene: TRBV2; abundance: NA; d_gene: NA; CDR3aa: CASSDPGVNQPQHF; CDR3nt: TGTGCCAGCAGTGATCCCGGGGTGAATCAGCCCCAGCATTTT
j_gene: TRBJ2-7; v_gene: TRBV28; abundance: NA; d_gene: NA; CDR3aa: CASRGECYEQYF; CDR3nt: TGTGCCAGCAGAGGGGAGTGCTACGAGCAGTACTTC
j_gene: TRBJ2-1; v_gene: TRBV7-9; abundance: NA; d_gene: NA; CDR3aa: CASSLESGYNEQFF; CDR3nt: TGTGCCAGCAGCTTAGAGTCGGGGTACAATGAGCAGTTCTTC
j_gene: TRBJ2-4; v_gene: TRBV6-2/TRBV6-3; abundance: few; d_gene: TRBD2; CDR3aa: CASRGTSVPKNIQYF; CDR3nt: TGTGCCAGCAGGGGGACTAGCGTCCCCAAAAACATTCAGTACTTC
j_gene: TRBJ1-2; v_gene: TRBV28; abundance: few; d_gene: TRBD1; CDR3aa: CASSETGFNYGYTF; CDR3nt: TGTGCCAGCAGTGAGACAGGGTTTAACTATGGCTACACCTTC
j_gene: TRBJ2-3; v_gene: TRBV6-2/TRBV6-3; abundance: few; d_gene: NA; CDR3aa: CASSHTGAWSDTQYF; CDR3nt: TGTGCCAGCAGTCATACTGGGGCTTGGTCGGATACGCAGTATTTT
j_gene: TRBJ1-5; v_gene: TRBV19; abundance: many; d_gene: TRBD1; CDR3aa: CASNDRGGIQPQHF; CDR3nt: TGTGCCAGTAACGACAGGGGGGGAATTCAGCCCCAGCATTTT
j_gene: TRBJ1-5; v_gene: TRBV12-3/TRBV12-4; abundance: many; d_gene: NA; CDR3aa: CASSLGRYSNQPQHF; CDR3nt: TGTGCCAGCAGTTTGGGCAGGTATAGCAATCAGCCCCAGCATTTT